This is a list of T cell receptor beta chains from one sample in a study of T-cell reconstitution after alpha-beta-depleted transplantation in children. TCRdb redid the calling of the PCR reads with MiXCR, one entry per CDR3 protein. The sample has roughly 500,000 distinct CDR3 sequences, 30% to 35% seen once; the top ten hold about 2.3%. The source was PBMCs from the stem cell graft donor, collected from the stem cell graft. All receptors come from a human donor who donated a stem cell graft to a child with aplastic anemia. Each CDR3 is given with its conserved first and last residue. Fields, in order: clone size, J gene, D gene, V gene, CDR3 protein, CDR3 DNA. The D gene is left open where the match is weak. Clone size is not always given. Where it is, it says once, few, many or a class for expanded clones.

- TRBJ2-1 - TRBV19 CASRYRPDEQFF TGTGCCAGTAGATACAGACCGGATGAGCAGTTCTTC
- TRBJ2-1 TRBD2 TRBV7-9 CASSQPGLASHNEQFF TGTGCCAGCAGCCAACCGGGACTAGCGTCCCACAATGAGCAGTTCTTC
- TRBJ1-1 - TRBV27 CASARVVGTEAFF TGTGCCAGCGCCAGGGTGGTTGGCACTGAAGCTTTCTTT
few TRBJ2-7 - TRBV10-3 CAISALGEQYF TGTGCCATCAGTGCCCTCGGGGAGCAGTACTTC
- TRBJ1-2 TRBD1 TRBV9 CASSHGQGGGYTF TGTGCCAGCAGCCACGGACAGGGCGGTGGCTACACCTTC
few TRBJ2-5 TRBD2 TRBV20-1 CSARARLKGTSGNLYQETQYF TGCAGTGCTAGAGCCAGGCTAAAAGGGACTAGCGGGAACCTGTACCAAGAGACCCAGTACTTC
- TRBJ2-3 TRBD2 TRBV24-1 CATSDHRTSGRPTDTQYF TGTGCCACCAGTGATCATCGGACTAGCGGGAGACCCACAGATACGCAGTATTTT
few TRBJ1-2 - TRBV6-1 CASSVRSGGNYGYTF TGTGCCAGCAGTGTCAGGAGTGGCGGAAACTATGGCTACACCTTC
- TRBJ1-1 - TRBV12-3/TRBV12-4 CASSITLNTEAFF TGTGCCAGCAGTATCACATTAAACACTGAAGCTTTCTTT
- TRBJ2-2 TRBD2 TRBV12-3/TRBV12-4 CASSGLAGLNTGELFF TGTGCCAGCAGCGGACTAGCGGGCCTTAACACCGGGGAGCTGTTTTTT
few TRBJ2-1 - TRBV12-3/TRBV12-4 CASSLGRGRRTDEQFF TGTGCCAGCAGTTTGGGACGGGGCCGTCGAACGGATGAGCAGTTCTTC
many TRBJ1-5 - TRBV7-2 CASSPRGGPNSNQPQHF TGTGCCAGCAGCCCCCGAGGGGGACCGAATAGCAATCAGCCCCAGCATTTT
- TRBJ1-3 TRBD1 TRBV13 CASSSPSTGDGNTIYF TGTGCCAGCAGCTCCCCATCCACAGGGGACGGAAACACCATATATTTT
- TRBJ1-1 - TRBV12-3/TRBV12-4 CASSHAGVGDTEAFF TGTGCCAGCAGCCACGCCGGGGTCGGGGACACTGAAGCTTTCTTT
- TRBJ2-3 TRBD1 TRBV6-5 CATSGTAGTDTQYF TGTGCCACCTCGGGGACAGCGGGCACAGATACGCAGTATTTT
- TRBJ1-1 TRBD1 TRBV6-6 CASRGQGVTEAFF TGTGCCAGCAGGGGACAGGGAGTCACTGAAGCTTTCTTT
many TRBJ2-1 TRBD2 TRBV20-1 CSARDFGLVINEQFF TGCAGTGCTAGAGACTTTGGACTAGTGATTAATGAGCAGTTCTTC
- TRBJ2-4 TRBD1 TRBV24-1 CATSETGLDIQYF TGTGCCACCAGTGAGACAGGGCTCGACATTCAGTACTTC
- TRBJ1-1 - TRBV27 CASSFSQQGDTEAFF TGTGCCAGCAGTTTTAGTCAGCAGGGAGACACTGAAGCTTTCTTT
few TRBJ2-7 - TRBV20-1 CSAGDGGPYEQYF TGCAGTGCTGGGGACGGGGGTCCCTACGAGCAGTACTTC
- TRBJ1-5 TRBD1 TRBV12-3/TRBV12-4 CASSLDRANNQPQHF TGTGCCAGCAGTTTGGACAGGGCAAACAATCAGCCCCAGCATTTT
- TRBJ2-7 - TRBV27 CASSLGGGEQYF TGTGCCAGCAGTTTGGGTGGAGGCGAGCAGTACTTC